This T cell receptor beta chain was sequenced in a study of T cell changes during pregnancy in multiple sclerosis. The CDR3 extends over 14 amino acids. Per the germline V gene, CDR1 is LNHDA and CDR2 is SQIVND (reference sequence). The V gene lost 1 base and the J gene lost 6 bases, with 10 bases spanning the gap. The table came from immunoSEQ multiplex PCR; TCRdb's copy has only in-frame clones and leaves some out. The table records about 41,000 clones, roughly nine tenths of them present only once. The specimen comprised CD4+ T cells from peripheral blood mononuclear cells, sampled in the first trimester of pregnancy. The sequence came from a female donor with multiple sclerosis, enrolled in a pregnancy study. The chain combines TRBV19 with TRBJ2-1, with unresolved D. CDR3 in amino acids: CASSIGSSRNEQFF. CDR3 DNA: TGTGCCAGTAGTATAGGGTCGAGTCGCAATGAGCAGTTCTTC.